Below are 16 T cell receptor beta chains sequenced from a single sample in a study of T cell responses to AZD1222 COVID-19 vaccine. Sequencing was performed with immunoSEQ multiplex PCR; in TCRdb, only in-frame clones are kept and a portion is missing. This table holds about 110,000 clones, roughly 88% found once. Sequenced material: peripheral blood, taken on day 0 of AZD1222 vaccination. Receptors were obtained from an adult in good health.

This clone has only a few counts. The chain couples TRBV28 to TRBJ1-3, with D possibly matching TRBD1 (5 bases). The V gene lost 5 bases and the J gene lost 0 bases, with 11 bases spanning the gap. The CDR3 totals 15 residues. Germline V gives CDR1 MDHEN, CDR2 SYDVKM. The CDR3, as DNA: TGTGCCAGCAGTCCCATAGGGGCCTCTGGAAACACCATATATTTT. Amino acid sequence: CASSPIGASGNTIYF.

By sample share, this clone is medium-sized. The gene calls are TRBV25-1 and TRBJ2-5; 8 positions agree with TRBD1. The J segment lost 3 bases and the V segment lost 2 bases, leaving 2 bases of the junction unmatched. The CDR3 consists of 14 residues. The germline gives CDR1 MGHDK, CDR2 SYGVNS. The CDR3, as DNA: TGTGCCAGCAGTGAAGAGGACAGGGAAGAGACCCAGTACTTC. Translation gives CASSEEDREETQYF.

The rearrangement links TRBV21-1 to TRBJ1-3; no DNA check was done on the table's D call, TRBD1. TRBV21-1 is an annotated pseudogene. The CDR3 contains 19 residues. The CDR3 nucleotides read TGTGCCAGCAGTAAGGGTACGGACAGGGGAAATTTTTCTGGAAACACCATATATTTT. The encoded protein is CASSKGTDRGNFSGNTIYF.

Concerning this clone itself: The same CDR3 arises from other DNA sequences in this sample as well. This chain uses TRBV19 with TRBJ2-3; D gene ambiguous. Germline lookup yields CDR1 LNHDA and CDR2 SQIVND (reference sequence). V was pared by 3 bases and J by 5 bases, with 6 bases between. The CDR3 consists of 12 residues. The CDR3 coding sequence is TGTGCCAGTAGTATCGGCAGAGATACGCAGTATTTT. Protein sequence: CASSIGRDTQYF. The whole variable domain, filled in from reference TRBV19 and TRBJ2-3, reads DGGITQSPKYLFRKEGQNVTLSCEQNLNHDAMYWYRQDPGQGLRLIYYSQIVNDFQKGDIAEGYSVSREKKESFPLTVTSAQKNPTAFYLCASSIGRDTQYFGPGTRLTVL.

This clone was detected only once. The CDR3 DNA sequence: TGTGCCAGCGACTACAGGGTAGGCCAGCCCCAGCATTTT. It encodes CASDYRVGQPQHF. V is TRBV28 and J is TRBJ1-5; D may be TRBD1 (6 bases). The CDR3 sequence is 13 residues long. V shed 8 bases and J shed 7 bases, with 15 bases lying between them. From germline, CDR1 is MDHEN and CDR2 SYDVKM.

The chain links TRBV11-2 to TRBJ1-2, with D possibly matching TRBD1 (6 bases). The CDR3 consists of 15 residues. Trimming cost V 1 base and J 3 bases, with 12 bases left between them. CDR1 SGHAT and CDR2 FQNNGV come from the germline V gene. Written as DNA, the CDR3 is TGTGCCAGCAGCTTAGGGGCTCAGGGGTACTATGGCTACACCTTC. It is translated as CASSLGAQGYYGYTF. Supplemented by reference TRBV11-2 and TRBJ1-2, the full variable domain reads EAGVAQSPRYKIIEKRQSVAFWCNPISGHATLYWYQQILGQGPKLLIQFQNNGVVDDSQLPKDRFSAERLKGVDSTLKIQPAKLEDSAVYLCASSLGAQGYYGYTFGSGTRLTVV.

This sequence joins TRBV9 and TRBJ2-2; 8 bases agree with TRBD1. The germline gives CDR1 SGDLS, CDR2 YYNGEE. V trimming: 0 bases; J trimming: 6 bases; junction bases outside the gene matches: 10. The CDR3 has 17 amino acids. The CDR3 protein is CASSVGIGQGEAGELFF. The CDR3, as DNA: TGTGCCAGCAGCGTAGGCATTGGACAGGGAGAGGCCGGGGAGCTGTTTTTT.

The rearrangement uses TRBV5-1 and TRBJ2-2; a weak D match, TRBD1 (5 bases). V lost 7 bases and J 11 bases, leaving 15 bases between the germline ends. This CDR3 contains 12 residues. Germline loops: CDR1 SGHRS, CDR2 YFSETQ. CDR3 nucleotides: TGCGCCAGCCGACAGTCGCTCGGTGAGCTGTTTTTT. Translated: CASRQSLGELFF.

The chain combines TRBV7-9 with TRBJ2-1; D is possibly TRBD2 (7 bases). The CDR3 is made up of 15 amino acids. V was cut by 5 bases and J by 9 bases, with 20 bases left in between. CDR1 and CDR2 from the germline V gene are SEHNR and FQNEAQ (reference sequence). In DNA form, the CDR3 reads TGTGCCAGCAGCCCCCCGGGGGGCAGTTCAAGTGAGCAGTTCTTC. This encodes CASSPPGGSSSEQFF.

This clone was counted a single time. The V and J genes are TRBV5-1 and TRBJ1-1; unclear D gene. The CDR3 totals 14 residues. Germline assignment: CDR1 SGHRS and CDR2 YFSETQ. Trimming removed 0 bases from V and 1 base from J, with 7 bases in between. CDR3 in amino acids: CASSLADGNTEAFF. The CDR3 DNA is TGCGCCAGCAGCTTGGCGGACGGGAACACTGAAGCTTTCTTT.

V gene TRBV6-2 or TRBV6-3 combines with J gene TRBJ2-1, with D maybe TRBD2 (7 bases). CDR3 length: 15 residues. V shed 6 bases and J shed 7 bases, with 19 bases lying between them. From germline, CDR1 is MNHEY and CDR2 SVGEGT. The CDR3 spells CASSNGRGGQNEQFF. The CDR3 region has the DNA TGTGCCAGCAGCAACGGTAGGGGGGGCCAAAATGAGCAGTTCTTC.

The chain carries TRBV18 and TRBJ1-1, with D unresolved. Germline assignment: CDR1 KGHSH and CDR2 LQKENI. This CDR3 has 15 amino acids. V gave up 2 bases and J gave up 1 base, with 11 bases separating them. CDR3 amino acids: CASSPSGQKNTEAFF. The CDR3 DNA reads TGTGCCAGCTCACCAAGCGGGCAAAAGAACACTGAAGCTTTCTTT.

J is TRBJ1-3 and V is TRBV5-5; tentative D call: TRBD1 (5 bases). Trimming stripped 0 bases from V and 7 bases from J, with 17 bases between. Germline loops: CDR1 SGHKS, CDR2 YYEKEE (reference sequence). This CDR3 contains 16 residues. The CDR3 loop reads CASSLAARGVGNTIYF. DNA for the CDR3: TGTGCCAGCAGCTTGGCTGCTAGGGGTGTGGGGAACACCATATATTTT.

This sequence joins TRBV19 and TRBJ2-7; unclear D gene. The CDR3 loop spans 15 amino acids. The germline V gene has CDR1 LNHDA and CDR2 SQIVND (reference sequence). V was pared by 1 base and J by 0 bases, with 10 bases between. The CDR3 reads CASSIGSGPSYEQYF. As DNA, the CDR3 is TGTGCCAGTAGTATAGGCTCCGGGCCCTCCTACGAGCAGTACTTC.

The V call is TRBV5-4, the J call TRBJ2-1, with D possibly TRBD1 on 6 matching bases. Germline values: CDR1 SGHNT, CDR2 YYREEE (reference sequence). The V gene lost 3 bases and the J gene lost 7 bases, with 20 bases spanning the gap. This CDR3 contains 16 residues. The CDR3 loop is CASSSGQTYSHNEQFF. CDR3 DNA: TGTGCCAGCAGCTCTGGACAGACTTACAGTCATAATGAGCAGTTCTTC. The full variable domain, its missing parts supplied by reference TRBV5-4 and TRBJ2-1, is ETGVTQSPTHLIKTRGQQVTLRCSSQSGHNTVSWYQQALGQGPQFIFQYYREEENGRGNFPPRFSGLQFPNYSSELNVNALELDDSALYLCASSSGQTYSHNEQFFGPGTRLTVL.

The chain couples TRBV18 to TRBJ2-3; weak D call: TRBD2 (5 bases). The CDR3 consists of 13 residues. Trimming removed 3 bases at V and 6 bases at J, with 10 bases between. CDR1 and CDR2 (germline): KGHSH, LQKENI. CDR3 protein: CASSPPSGDTQYF. The CDR3 bases are TGTGCCAGCTCACCCCCCAGCGGTGATACGCAGTATTTT. The full variable domain, its missing parts supplied by reference TRBV18 and TRBJ2-3, is NAGVMQNPRHLVRRRGQEARLRCSPMKGHSHVYWYRQLPEEGLKFMVYLQKENIIDESGMPKERFSAEFPKEGPSILRIQQVVRGDSAAYFCASSPPSGDTQYFGPGTRLTVL.